This TCR beta chain stems from a study of regulatory T cells in long-lasting Graves disease. Points from the study as a whole: Persistent Graves' patients showed reduced TCR diversity versus newly diagnosed patients.

CDR3 length: 17 residues. J gave up 2 bases and V 6 bases, and 12 bases lay outside the gene matches. The V gene's germline CDR1 is LGHDT and CDR2 YNNKEL (reference sequence). Specified time point: newly diagnosed GD, antithyroid drugs for less than 3 months. The TCR library was prepared using RNA isolated from PBMCs. Into tubes containing EDTA, about 9 milliliters of peripheral blood were drawn. CDR3-region Arm-PCR and iRepertoire HTBI primers produced the TCR beta libraries. TCRdb reprocessed the multiplex PCR reads with MiXCR, giving one entry per CDR3 protein. The sample includes about half a million distinct CDR3 sequences, 12% seen only once; the top ten take roughly 8.9%. This clonotype occurred many times. Its antigen is unknown. Separately, the same data were catalogued under a study of T cells in Graves' hyperthyroidism and ophthalmopathy. That work contributes: First-round RT-PCR of the TCR CDR3 relied on the HTBI primer set.

The chain links TRBV3-1 to TRBJ2-1; TRBD2 aligns across 8 bases. The clonotype was recovered from a woman younger than 45 with Graves disease. The material was peripheral blood mononuclear cells (PBMCs), obtained at new diagnosis, from a patient treated with antithyroid drugs. CDR3 DNA sequence: TGTGCCAGCAGTCCTAGCCCGGGACTAGTAGCCTACAATGAGCAGTTCTTC. Translation: CASSPSPGLVAYNEQFF.